This T cell receptor (beta chain) was recorded in a study of early T cells in non-severe SARS-CoV-2 infection. This clonotype was seen a few times. Unique molecular identifiers (one per individual cDNA molecule) were attached. MiXCR, run by TCRdb on the 5' RACE reads, gives a single entry per CDR3 protein. The table shows 90,000 to 120,000 distinct CDR3 sequences, with 11% occurring only once. This CDR3 contains 15 residues. With 0 bases clipped from V and 3 bases from J, the junction kept 2 bases outside the gene matches. Looked up from germline, CDR1 is SGDLS and CDR2 is YYNGEE. Sequencing used whole blood. The chain recombines TRBV9 with TRBJ2-5; TRBD2 matches 10 bases. The receptor's source is an adult who was a healthcare worker with PCR-confirmed SARS-CoV-2 infection or an uninfected control (not recorded which). The CDR3 coding sequence is TGTGCCAGCAGCGTAGGGACTAGCGGAGAAGAGACCCAGTACTTC. Translated, it gives CASSVGTSGEETQYF.